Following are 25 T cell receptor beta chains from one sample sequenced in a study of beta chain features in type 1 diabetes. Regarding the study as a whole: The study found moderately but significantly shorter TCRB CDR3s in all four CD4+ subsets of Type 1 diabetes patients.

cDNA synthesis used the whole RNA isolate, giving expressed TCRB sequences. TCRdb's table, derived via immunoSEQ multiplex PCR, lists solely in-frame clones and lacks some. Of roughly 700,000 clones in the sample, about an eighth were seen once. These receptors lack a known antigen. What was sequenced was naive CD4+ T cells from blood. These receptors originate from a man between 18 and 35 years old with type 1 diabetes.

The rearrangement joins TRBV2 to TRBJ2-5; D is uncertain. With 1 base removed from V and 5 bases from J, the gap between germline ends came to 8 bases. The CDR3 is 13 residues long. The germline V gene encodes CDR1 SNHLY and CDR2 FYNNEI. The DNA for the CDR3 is TGTGCCAGCAGTGAAGAAGTAAAGGAGACCCAGTACTTC. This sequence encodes CASSEEVKETQYF.

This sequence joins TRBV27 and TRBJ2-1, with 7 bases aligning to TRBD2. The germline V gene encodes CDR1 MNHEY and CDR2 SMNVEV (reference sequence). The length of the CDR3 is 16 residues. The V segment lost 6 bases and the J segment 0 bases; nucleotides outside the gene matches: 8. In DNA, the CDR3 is TGTGCCAGCAGGTCGTCTAGCGGCCTCTCCTACAATGAGCAGTTCTTC. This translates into CASRSSSGLSYNEQFF.

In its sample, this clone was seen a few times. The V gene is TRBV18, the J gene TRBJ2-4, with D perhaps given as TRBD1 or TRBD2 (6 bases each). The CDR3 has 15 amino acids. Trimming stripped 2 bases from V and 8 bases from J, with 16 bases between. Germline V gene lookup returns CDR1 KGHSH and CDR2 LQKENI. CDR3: CASSPFKGGDDIQYF. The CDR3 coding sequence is TGTGCCAGCTCACCATTTAAGGGGGGCGATGACATTCAGTACTTC. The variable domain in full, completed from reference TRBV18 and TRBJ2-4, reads NAGVMQNPRHLVRRRGQEARLRCSPMKGHSHVYWYRQLPEEGLKFMVYLQKENIIDESGMPKERFSAEFPKEGPSILRIQQVVRGDSAAYFCASSPFKGGDDIQYFGAGTRLSVL.

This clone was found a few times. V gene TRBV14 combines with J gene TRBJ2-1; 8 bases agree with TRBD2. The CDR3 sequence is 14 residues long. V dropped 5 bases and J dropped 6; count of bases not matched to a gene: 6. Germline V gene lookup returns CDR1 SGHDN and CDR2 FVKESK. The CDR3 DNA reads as TGTGCCAGCAGCTCCGGGACTAGTGTCAATGAGCAGTTCTTC. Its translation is CASSSGTSVNEQFF.

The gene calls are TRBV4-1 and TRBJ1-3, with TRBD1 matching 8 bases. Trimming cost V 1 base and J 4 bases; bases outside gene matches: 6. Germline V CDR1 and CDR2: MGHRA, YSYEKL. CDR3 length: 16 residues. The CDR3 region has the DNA TGCGCCAGCAGCCAAGGGCAGGGGGCGAGAGGAAACACCATATATTTT. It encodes CASSQGQGARGNTIYF.

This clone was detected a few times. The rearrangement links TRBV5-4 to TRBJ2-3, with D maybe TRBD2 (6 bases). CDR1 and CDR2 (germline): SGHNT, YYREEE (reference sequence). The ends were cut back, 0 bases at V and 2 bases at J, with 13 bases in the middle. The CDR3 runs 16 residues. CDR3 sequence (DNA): TGTGCCAGCAGCTTGGGTATCGGGGGTACCACAGATACGCAGTATTTT. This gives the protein CASSLGIGGTTDTQYF.

Here the CDR3 reads CAISGQLAGEETQYF. CDR3 sequence (DNA): TGTGCCATCAGTGGACAACTAGCGGGGGAAGAGACCCAGTACTTC. This chain joins TRBV10-3 and TRBJ2-5; 11 bases agree with TRBD2. The CDR3 covers 15 residues. Looked up from germline, CDR1 is ENHRY and CDR2 is SYGVKD. Trimming removed 4 bases from V and 3 bases from J; junction bases left unmatched: 4.

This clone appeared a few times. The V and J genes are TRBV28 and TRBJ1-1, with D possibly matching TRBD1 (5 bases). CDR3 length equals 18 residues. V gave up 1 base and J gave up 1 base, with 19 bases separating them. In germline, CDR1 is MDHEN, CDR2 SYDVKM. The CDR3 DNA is TGTGCCAGCAGTTTATCGGAGGGGTTTGGCGCCGAGAACACTGAAGCTTTCTTT. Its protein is CASSLSEGFGAENTEAFF.

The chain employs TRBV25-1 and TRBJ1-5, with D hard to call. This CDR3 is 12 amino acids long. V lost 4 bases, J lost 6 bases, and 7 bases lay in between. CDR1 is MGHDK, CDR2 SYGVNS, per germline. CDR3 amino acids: CASSVGSQPQHF. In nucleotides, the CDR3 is TGTGCCAGCAGTGTAGGGAGTCAGCCCCAGCATTTT.

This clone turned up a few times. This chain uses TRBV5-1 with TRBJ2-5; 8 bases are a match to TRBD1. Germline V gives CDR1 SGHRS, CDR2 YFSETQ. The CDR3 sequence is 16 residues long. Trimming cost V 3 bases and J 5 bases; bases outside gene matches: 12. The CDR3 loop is CASSSATADRAETQYF. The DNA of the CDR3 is TGCGCCAGCAGCTCTGCAACCGCGGACAGGGCGGAGACCCAGTACTTC.

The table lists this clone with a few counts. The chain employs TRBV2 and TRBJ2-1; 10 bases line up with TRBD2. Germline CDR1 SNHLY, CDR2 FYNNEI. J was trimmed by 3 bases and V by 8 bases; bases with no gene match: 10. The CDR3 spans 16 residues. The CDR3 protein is CASGRAGGLGYNEQFF. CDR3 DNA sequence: TGTGCCAGCGGAAGAGCGGGGGGGCTGGGCTACAATGAGCAGTTCTTC.

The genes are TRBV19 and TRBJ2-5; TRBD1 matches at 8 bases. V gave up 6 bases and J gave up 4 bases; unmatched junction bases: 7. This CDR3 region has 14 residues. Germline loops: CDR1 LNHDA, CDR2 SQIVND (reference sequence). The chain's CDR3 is CASRTTGASETQYF. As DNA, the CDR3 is TGTGCCAGTAGAACGACAGGGGCGTCAGAGACCCAGTACTTC.

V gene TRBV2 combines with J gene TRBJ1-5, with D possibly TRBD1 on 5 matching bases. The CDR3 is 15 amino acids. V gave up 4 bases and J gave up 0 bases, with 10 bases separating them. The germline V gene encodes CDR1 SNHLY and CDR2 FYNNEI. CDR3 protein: CASSVQGSSNQPQHF. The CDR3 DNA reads TGTGCCAGCAGTGTGCAGGGCTCTAGCAATCAGCCCCAGCATTTT.

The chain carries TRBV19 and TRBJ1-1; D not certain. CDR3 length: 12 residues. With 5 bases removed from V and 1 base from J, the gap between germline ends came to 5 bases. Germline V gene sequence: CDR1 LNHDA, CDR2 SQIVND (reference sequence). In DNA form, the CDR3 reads TGTGCCAGTAGTTGGAAGAACACTGAAGCTTTCTTT. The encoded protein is CASSWKNTEAFF.

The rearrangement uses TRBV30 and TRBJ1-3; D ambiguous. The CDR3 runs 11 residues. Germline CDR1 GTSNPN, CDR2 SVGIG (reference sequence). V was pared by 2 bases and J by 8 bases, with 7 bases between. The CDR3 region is CAWSRPDTIYF. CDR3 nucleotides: TGTGCCTGGAGTAGGCCCGACACCATATATTTT.

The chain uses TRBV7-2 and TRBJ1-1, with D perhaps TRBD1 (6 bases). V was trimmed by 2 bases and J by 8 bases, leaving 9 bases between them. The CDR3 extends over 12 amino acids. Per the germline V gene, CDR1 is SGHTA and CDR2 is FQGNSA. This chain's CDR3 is CASSLTGTEAFF. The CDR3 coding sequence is TGTGCCAGCAGCTTAACAGGGACAGAAGCTTTCTTT.

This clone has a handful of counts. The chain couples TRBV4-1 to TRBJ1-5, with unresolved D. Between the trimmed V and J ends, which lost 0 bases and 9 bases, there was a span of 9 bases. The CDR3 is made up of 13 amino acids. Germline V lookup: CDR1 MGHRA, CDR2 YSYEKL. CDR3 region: CASSQDPRWPQHF. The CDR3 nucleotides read TGCGCCAGCAGCCAAGACCCGCGGTGGCCCCAGCATTTT.

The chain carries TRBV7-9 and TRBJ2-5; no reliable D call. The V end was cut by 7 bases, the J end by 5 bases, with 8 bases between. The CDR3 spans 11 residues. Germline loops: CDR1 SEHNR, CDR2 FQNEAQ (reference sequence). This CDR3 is CASTLGETQYF. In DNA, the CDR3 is TGTGCCAGCACCCTTGGGGAGACCCAGTACTTC.

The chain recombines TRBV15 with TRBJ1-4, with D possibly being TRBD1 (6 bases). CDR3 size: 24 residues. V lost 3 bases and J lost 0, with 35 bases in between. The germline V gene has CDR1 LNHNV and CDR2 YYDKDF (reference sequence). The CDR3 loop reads CATSRDPNSGQSTRWGATNEKLFF. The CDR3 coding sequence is TGTGCCACCAGCAGGGACCCCAATTCCGGACAGAGTACTCGGTGGGGTGCAACTAATGAAAAACTGTTTTTT. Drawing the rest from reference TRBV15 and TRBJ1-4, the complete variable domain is DAMVIQNPRYQVTQFGKPVTLSCSQTLNHNVMYWYQQKSSQAPKLLFHYYDKDFNNEADTPDNFQSRRPNTSFCFLDIRSPGLGDTAMYLCATSRDPNSGQSTRWGATNEKLFFGSGTQLSVL.

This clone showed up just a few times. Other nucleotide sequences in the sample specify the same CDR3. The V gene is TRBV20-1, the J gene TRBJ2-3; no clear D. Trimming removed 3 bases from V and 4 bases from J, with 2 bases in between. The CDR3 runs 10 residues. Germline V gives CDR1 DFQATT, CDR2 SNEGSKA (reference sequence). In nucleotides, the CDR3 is TGCAGTGCTAGTCCAGATACGCAGTATTTT. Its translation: CSASPDTQYF.

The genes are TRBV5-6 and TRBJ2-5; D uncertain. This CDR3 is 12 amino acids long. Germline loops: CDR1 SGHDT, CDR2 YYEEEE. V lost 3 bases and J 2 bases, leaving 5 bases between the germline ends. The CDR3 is CASSWTQETQYF. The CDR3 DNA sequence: TGTGCCAGCAGCTGGACGCAAGAGACCCAGTACTTC.

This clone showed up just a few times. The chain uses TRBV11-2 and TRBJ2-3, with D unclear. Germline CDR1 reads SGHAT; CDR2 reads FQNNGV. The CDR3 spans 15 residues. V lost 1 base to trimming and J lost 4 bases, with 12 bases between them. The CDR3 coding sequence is TGTGCCAGCAGCTTAGGCGGCCCGGTCCCAGATACGCAGTATTTT. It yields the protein CASSLGGPVPDTQYF.

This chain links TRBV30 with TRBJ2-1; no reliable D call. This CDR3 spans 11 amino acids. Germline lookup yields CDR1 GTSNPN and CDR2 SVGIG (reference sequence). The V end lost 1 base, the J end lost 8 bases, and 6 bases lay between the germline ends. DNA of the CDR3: TGTGCCTGGAGTGGTGGGGATGAGCAGTTCTTC. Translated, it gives CAWSGGDEQFF.

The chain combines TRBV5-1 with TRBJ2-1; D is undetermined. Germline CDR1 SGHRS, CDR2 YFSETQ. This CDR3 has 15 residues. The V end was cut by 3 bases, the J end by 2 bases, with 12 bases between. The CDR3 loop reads CASSSPGDPYNEQFF. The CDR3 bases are TGCGCCAGCAGCTCCCCGGGCGACCCCTACAATGAGCAGTTCTTC. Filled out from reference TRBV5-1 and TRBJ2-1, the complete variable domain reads KAGVTQTPRYLIKTRGQQVTLSCSPISGHRSVSWYQQTPGQGLQFLFEYFSETQRNKGNFPGRFSGRQFSNSRSEMNVSTLELGDSALYLCASSSPGDPYNEQFFGPGTRLTVL.

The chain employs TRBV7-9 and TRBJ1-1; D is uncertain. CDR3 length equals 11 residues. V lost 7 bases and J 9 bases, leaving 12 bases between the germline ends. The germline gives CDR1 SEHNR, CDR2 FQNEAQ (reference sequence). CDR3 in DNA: TGTGCCAGCACCGACGTAACCAAAGCTTTCTTT. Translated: CASTDVTKAFF.